Following are 28 T cell receptor beta chains from one sample sequenced in a study of T cells after yellow fever vaccination. TCRdb reanalysed the 5' RACE reads using MiXCR and keeps one entry per CDR3 protein. The sample records about 350,000 distinct CDR3 sequences, roughly 8% being singletons. Sequenced here: PBMCs, sampled about 49 days after the first yellow fever vaccination. The origin of the receptors is a man between 18 and 29 years old who received the YFV17D yellow fever vaccine.

Remarks on this clonotype: No DNA is shown, since the ends of the CDR3 on it are uncertain; the CDR3 is the one TCRdb lists. The chain employs TRBV11-2 and TRBJ1-4; no DNA check was done on the table's D call, TRBD1. The V gene's germline CDR1 is SGHAT and CDR2 FQNNGV. The CDR3 has 15 residues if both end residues are counted. The CDR3 loop reads CASSPGFVWVKNCFF.

This clonotype turned up a few times. V usage is TRBV29-1 and J usage is TRBJ1-1, with D unclear. The CDR3 covers 13 residues. V was pared by 5 bases and J by 2 bases, with 12 bases between. CDR1 SQVTM and CDR2 ANQGSEA come from the germline V gene. For the CDR3, the DNA is TGCAGCGTTTCGGTTTTCCTAAACACTGAAGCTTTCTTT. This sequence encodes CSVSVFLNTEAFF.

This clonotype was seen a handful of times. This chain joins TRBV7-2 and TRBJ2-3; D uncertain. The CDR3 covers 14 residues. Trimming left V 5 bases short and J 2 bases short, with 11 bases between. Germline lookup yields CDR1 SGHTA and CDR2 FQGNSA. This CDR3 is CASSRRVHTDTQYF. CDR3 DNA: TGTGCCAGCAGCCGTCGGGTGCACACAGATACGCAGTATTTT.

This clonotype was observed a few times. The rearrangement joins TRBV28 to TRBJ1-5; D may be TRBD1 (6 bases). Deletions cut 5 bases from V and 3 bases from J, with 17 bases between. This CDR3 comprises 16 residues. The germline CDR1 and CDR2 sequences are MDHEN and SYDVKM. The CDR3 nucleotides are TGTGCCAGCAGTGATAATGGGGGGCTCTACAATCAGCCCCAGCATTTT. Its translation is CASSDNGGLYNQPQHF.

For the CDR3, the DNA is TGTGCCACCAGCACCCCCACTTCACCCCTCCACTTT. As protein: CATSTPTSPLHF. The rearrangement uses TRBV15 and TRBJ1-6, with D uncertain. The germline V and J ends were trimmed by 4 bases and 9 bases, with 7 bases remaining between them. Germline V gene data show CDR1 as LNHNV and CDR2 as YYDKDF (reference sequence). The CDR3 runs to 12 residues.

The sample holds a few counts of this clonotype. The CDR3 sequence: CASREPGQGSAEAFF. CDR3 DNA: TGTGCCAGCAGAGAACCGGGACAGGGGAGTGCTGAAGCTTTCTTT. The chain employs TRBV6-1 and TRBJ1-1; 10 nucleotides line up with TRBD1. The CDR3 contains 15 residues. V lost 6 bases and J lost 6; bases outside the gene matches: 10. Germline V gives CDR1 MNHNS, CDR2 SASEGT.

This clonotype was picked up many times. J is TRBJ2-2 and V is TRBV5-6; D gene uncertain. This CDR3 spans 12 amino acids. Trimming stripped 5 bases from V and 6 bases from J, with 8 bases between. Germline CDR1 and CDR2: SGHDT and YYEEEE. CDR3 protein: CASSMRSGELFF. Here the CDR3 DNA reads TGTGCCAGCAGTATGAGGTCCGGGGAGCTGTTTTTT.

This clonotype came up a few times. This sequence joins TRBV6-6 and TRBJ2-5; no clear D. V shed 2 bases and J shed 4 bases, with 5 bases lying between them. Per the germline V gene, CDR1 is MNHNY and CDR2 is SVGAGI (reference sequence). The CDR3 is 12 amino acids. CDR3 sequence (DNA): TGTGCCAGCAGTTACGGAGCAGAGACCCAGTACTTC. Translated: CASSYGAETQYF.

The gene calls are TRBV6-2 or TRBV6-3 and TRBJ2-7, with 7 bases fitting TRBD2. The CDR3 spans 14 residues. Unmatched junction bases numbered 7, after V lost 6 bases and J lost 2 bases. Germline values: CDR1 MNHEY, CDR2 SVGEGT. In nucleotides, the CDR3 is TGTGCCAGCAGAAGAAGCGGGAACACCTACGAGCAGTACTTC. It specifies CASRRSGNTYEQYF.

This clonotype was seen only a few times. The chain uses TRBV29-1 and TRBJ2-5, with 9 bases aligning to TRBD1. The V gene end was trimmed by 4 bases and the J gene end by 2 bases; junction bases not matched to a gene: 2. CDR3 length equals 13 residues. The germline CDR1 and CDR2 sequences are SQVTM and ANQGSEA. In DNA, the CDR3 is TGCAGCGTTGCCGGGACAGGGCAAGAGACCCAGTACTTC. It translates to CSVAGTGQETQYF.

This clonotype was counted a few times. V and J are TRBV4-1 and TRBJ1-3; D possibly corresponds to TRBD1 (5 bases). V was pared by 4 bases and J by 4 bases, with 17 bases between. This CDR3 has 16 amino acids. The germline V gene has CDR1 MGHRA and CDR2 YSYEKL. For the CDR3, the DNA is TGCGCCAGCAGCCTAACGACAGCCTCGGGGGGAAACACCATATATTTT. Amino acids: CASSLTTASGGNTIYF.

This chain connects TRBV18 to TRBJ2-7; maybe TRBD1 (7 bases). The V gene lost 0 bases and the J gene lost 6 bases, with 15 bases spanning the gap. CDR1 and CDR2 from the germline V gene are KGHSH and LQKENI. The CDR3 runs to 15 residues. CDR3 amino acids: CASSPPVHRGGEQYF. The CDR3 DNA is TGTGCCAGCTCACCACCCGTTCACAGGGGAGGCGAGCAGTACTTC. Combining the CDR3 with reference TRBV18 and TRBJ2-7 gives the whole variable domain NAGVMQNPRHLVRRRGQEARLRCSPMKGHSHVYWYRQLPEEGLKFMVYLQKENIIDESGMPKERFSAEFPKEGPSILRIQQVVRGDSAAYFCASSPPVHRGGEQYFGPGTRLTVT.

This clonotype has just a few counts. The gene calls are TRBV4-3 and TRBJ2-3, with 9 bases matching TRBD2. The V gene end was trimmed by 4 bases and the J gene end by 5 bases; junction bases not matched to a gene: 10. Per the germline V gene, CDR1 is LGHNA and CDR2 is YSLEER. The CDR3 is 16 amino acids. CDR3 DNA sequence: TGCGCCAGCAGCCCTCGGGTTAGCGGGGGAGTAGATACGCAGTATTTT. Translated, it gives CASSPRVSGGVDTQYF.

The chain employs TRBV6-4 and TRBJ2-6; no clear D gene. This CDR3 region has 16 residues. Deletions cut 0 bases from V and 1 base from J, with 7 bases between. Germline loops: CDR1 MRHNA, CDR2 SNTAGT. This chain's CDR3 is CASSDSVGSGANVLTF. For the CDR3, the DNA is TGTGCCAGCAGTGACTCAGTGGGGTCTGGGGCCAACGTCCTGACTTTC.

There are a few counts of this clonotype. The chain joins TRBV5-1 to TRBJ1-6, with D uncertain. Germline assignment: CDR1 SGHRS and CDR2 YFSETQ. This CDR3 is 15 amino acids long. Trimming pared 4 bases from V and 8 bases from J, leaving 16 bases between. CDR3 region: CASSPESSPDSPLHF. CDR3 in DNA: TGCGCCAGCAGCCCCGAATCGTCCCCGGATTCACCCCTCCACTTT.

This clonotype was seen a few times. The chain couples TRBV7-9 to TRBJ1-2; maybe TRBD1 (6 bases). CDR3 length: 16 residues. V was shortened by 7 bases and J by 0 bases, with 18 bases between the two germline ends. Germline loops: CDR1 SEHNR, CDR2 FQNEAQ (reference sequence). CDR3 loop: CASTPPGQQANYGYTF. The CDR3 coding sequence is TGTGCCAGCACACCACCAGGACAGCAAGCTAACTATGGCTACACCTTC.

This clonotype was found a few times. The J gene is TRBJ1-4, the V gene TRBV7-9; no firm D call. The CDR3 sequence is 12 residues long. V was pared by 5 bases and J by 8 bases, with 9 bases between. Per germline, CDR1 SEHNR and CDR2 FQNEAQ (reference sequence). The CDR3 spells CASSIVGEKLFF. In DNA, the CDR3 is TGTGCCAGCAGCATCGTGGGCGAAAAACTGTTTTTT.

The CDR3 loop reads CASSVIRVRRNQPQHF. CDR3 coding DNA: TGTGCCAGCAGCGTAATCAGGGTCAGGCGCAATCAGCCCCAGCATTTT. V is TRBV9 and J is TRBJ1-5, with D possibly being TRBD1 (5 bases). CDR3 length equals 16 residues. Germline CDR1 and CDR2: SGDLS and YYNGEE. The V and J ends lost 1 base and 2 bases respectively, with 13 bases between them.

This clonotype showed up many times. The chain has TRBV7-9 and TRBJ2-1; 9 nucleotides align to TRBD2. With V trimmed by 4 bases and J by 7 bases, 5 bases remained unmatched. This CDR3 region has 14 residues. Per the germline V gene, CDR1 is SEHNR and CDR2 is FQNEAQ (reference sequence). CDR3 nucleotides: TGTGCCAGCAGCTCCTTAGCGGGGGAAAATGAGCAGTTCTTC. Translation gives CASSSLAGENEQFF.

There are a few counts of this clonotype. The rearrangement joins TRBV5-1 to TRBJ2-3, with D unclear. Trimming removed 4 bases at V and 5 bases at J, with 14 bases between. Germline values: CDR1 SGHRS, CDR2 YFSETQ. CDR3 length: 14 residues. As DNA, the CDR3 is TGCGCCAGCAGCCCGGGTGGGGATGGAGATACGCAGTATTTT. Translation gives CASSPGGDGDTQYF.

V gene TRBV20-1 combines with J gene TRBJ2-1, with D possibly matching TRBD1 (6 bases). CDR3 size: 16 residues. Germline V CDR1 and CDR2: DFQATT, SNEGSKA (reference sequence). The V and J ends lost 5 bases and 3 bases respectively, with 20 bases between them. The CDR3 sequence is CSARTGQGHFYNEQFF. The CDR3 DNA reads TGCAGTGCTCGGACCGGGCAGGGGCACTTCTACAATGAGCAGTTCTTC.

This sequence joins TRBV5-4 and TRBJ2-3; D remains ambiguous. The CDR3 runs to 16 residues. CDR1 SGHNT and CDR2 YYREEE come from the germline V gene (reference sequence). Trimming left V 0 bases short and J 2 bases short, with 13 bases between. CDR3 sequence: CASSLGTTATTDTQYF. Here the CDR3 DNA reads TGTGCCAGCAGCTTGGGTACCACCGCAACCACAGATACGCAGTATTTT.

The sample holds a few counts of this clonotype. The V and J genes are TRBV5-1 and TRBJ2-2; tentatively, D is TRBD2 (5 bases). Trimming pared 2 bases from V and 0 bases from J, leaving 8 bases between. The CDR3 runs 15 residues. Germline CDR1 SGHRS, CDR2 YFSETQ. The CDR3 DNA is TGCGCCAGCAGCTTCAGGACTCCGAACACCGGGGAGCTGTTTTTT. Its protein is CASSFRTPNTGELFF.

This clonotype was detected a few times. V is TRBV7-6 and J is TRBJ2-1, with D tentatively TRBD1 (6 bases). Per the germline V gene, CDR1 is SGHVS and CDR2 is FNYEAQ. The CDR3 length is 15 residues. Between the trimmed V and J ends, which lost 5 bases and 6 bases, there was a span of 17 bases. The CDR3 DNA reads TGTGCCAGCAGCAAGGGGGTAGCGAGGAGCAATGAGCAGTTCTTC. Translated, it gives CASSKGVARSNEQFF.

Only a few counts were recorded for this clonotype. The J gene is TRBJ1-2, the V gene TRBV4-1; tentative D call: TRBD1 (5 bases). The length of the CDR3 is 18 residues. The V and J ends lost 0 bases and 4 bases respectively, with 21 bases between them. In germline, CDR1 is MGHRA, CDR2 YSYEKL. For the CDR3, the DNA is TGCGCCAGCAGCCAAGAGAAAATTCGGTCCCTCGGGGGCTATGGCTACACCTTC. This gives the protein CASSQEKIRSLGGYGYTF.

The chain combines TRBV12-3 or TRBV12-4 with TRBJ2-3, with TRBD2 matching over 12 bases. The CDR3 is 17 amino acids. Losses at the gene ends were 4 bases for V and 4 bases for J; bases not matched to a gene: 9. CDR3: CASSSPASGGAADTQYF. The CDR3 nucleotides are TGTGCCAGCAGTTCACCCGCTAGCGGGGGGGCCGCAGATACGCAGTATTTT.

This clonotype was counted a few times. The rearrangement uses TRBV24-1 and TRBJ2-7; 8 nucleotides agree with TRBD1. CDR3 length: 13 residues. The V gene's germline CDR1 is KGHDR and CDR2 SFDVKD. The V and J ends lost 5 bases and 7 bases, in that order; junction bases with no gene match: 6. The CDR3 sequence: CATSVDRALEQYV. In DNA, the CDR3 is TGTGCCACCAGTGTGGACAGGGCCCTGGAGCAGTACGTC.

The chain has TRBV12-3 or TRBV12-4 and TRBJ1-1, with D unresolved. Trimming cost V 4 bases and J 3 bases, with 9 bases left between them. This CDR3 is 13 amino acids long. The CDR3 reads CASSSQIYTEAFF. CDR3 nucleotides: TGTGCCAGCAGTTCTCAGATTTACACTGAAGCTTTCTTT.